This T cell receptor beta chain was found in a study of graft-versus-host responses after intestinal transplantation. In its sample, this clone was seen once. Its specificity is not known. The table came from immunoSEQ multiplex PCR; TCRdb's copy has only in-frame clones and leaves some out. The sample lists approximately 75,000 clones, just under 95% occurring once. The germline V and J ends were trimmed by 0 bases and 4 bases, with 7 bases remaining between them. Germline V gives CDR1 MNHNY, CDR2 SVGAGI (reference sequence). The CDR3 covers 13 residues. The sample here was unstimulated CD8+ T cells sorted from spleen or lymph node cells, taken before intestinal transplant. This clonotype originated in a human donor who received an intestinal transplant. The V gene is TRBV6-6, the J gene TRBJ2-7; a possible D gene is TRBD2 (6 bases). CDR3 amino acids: CASSYSAGYEQYF. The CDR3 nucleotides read TGTGCCAGCAGTTACTCGGCGGGGTACGAGCAGTACTTC.